A selection of T cell receptor beta chains follows, all from one sample in a study of identical twins. TCRdb re-called the 5' RACE reads with MiXCR, one entry per CDR3 protein. The repertoire holds 210,000 or so distinct CDR3 sequences, 15% to 20% seen once, with 40% in the top ten. The sample also formed part of further work on T cells expressing NK-cell markers.

Sequenced sample: CD8+ T cells sorted from blood. These receptors were collected from a woman aged 18 to 35 in good health. The CDR3 runs from the conserved cysteine through the conserved F or W. Each record gives: clone size, J gene, V gene, D gene, CDR3 DNA, CDR3 protein. A D gene is named only where the DNA matches it firmly. For some rows the clone size is stated as once, few or many, or as a class when expanded; others skip it.

clone size: -
J gene: TRBJ2-5
V gene: TRBV12-5
D gene: TRBD2
CDR3 DNA: TGTGCTAGTGGTTTGTTAGCGGGAGCTGAGACCCAGTACTTC
CDR3 protein: CASGLLAGAETQYF

clone size: -
J gene: TRBJ2-7
V gene: TRBV5-1
D gene: -
CDR3 DNA: TGCGCCAGCAGCTTGGCCCAGGACTACGAGCAGTACTTC
CDR3 protein: CASSLAQDYEQYF

clone size: few
J gene: TRBJ2-1
V gene: TRBV2
D gene: TRBD1
CDR3 DNA: TGTGCCAGCAGTGAATGGGTGGGGGACAGTTACAATGAGCAGTTCTTC
CDR3 protein: CASSEWVGDSYNEQFF

clone size: few
J gene: TRBJ1-5
V gene: TRBV5-1
D gene: TRBD1
CDR3 DNA: TGTCCAGACACCAGGGGGCAATGGCAGCCCCAGCATTTT
CDR3 protein: CPDTRGQWQPQHF

clone size: few
J gene: TRBJ2-7
V gene: TRBV5-1
D gene: TRBD1
CDR3 DNA: TGCGCCAGCAGGGACAGGGACCACGAGCAGTACTTC
CDR3 protein: CASRDRDHEQYF

clone size: -
J gene: TRBJ1-1
V gene: TRBV29-1
D gene: -
CDR3 DNA: TGCAGCGTTGCCTCAGGGGTGAACACTGAAGCTTTCTTT
CDR3 protein: CSVASGVNTEAFF

clone size: few
J gene: TRBJ1-2
V gene: TRBV4-2
D gene: -
CDR3 DNA: TGTGCCAGCAGCCAAGATCTCGGCAGGGGTTATGGCTACACCTTC
CDR3 protein: CASSQDLGRGYGYTF

clone size: few
J gene: TRBJ2-5
V gene: TRBV2
D gene: -
CDR3 DNA: TGTGCCAGCAGTGACGTCAGGGAAGGGGAGACCCAGTACTTC
CDR3 protein: CASSDVREGETQYF

clone size: few
J gene: TRBJ2-1
V gene: TRBV6-1
D gene: -
CDR3 DNA: TGTGCCAGTCAAACTGGGGCCCTAGTCAGGAATGAGCAGTTCTTC
CDR3 protein: CASQTGALVRNEQFF

clone size: -
J gene: TRBJ2-1
V gene: TRBV29-1
D gene: -
CDR3 DNA: TGCAGCGTTGAAGGGCGGGGCGAGAAGGGCTACAATGAGCAGTTCTTC
CDR3 protein: CSVEGRGEKGYNEQFF

clone size: -
J gene: TRBJ2-2
V gene: TRBV11-2
D gene: -
CDR3 DNA: TGTGCCAGCAGCTTAGTTGAGAACACCGGGGAGCTGTTTTTT
CDR3 protein: CASSLVENTGELFF

clone size: few
J gene: TRBJ2-7
V gene: TRBV6-1
D gene: -
CDR3 DNA: TGTGCCAGCTTTAAGGATGAGAGGGCAAACGAGCAGTACTTC
CDR3 protein: CASFKDERANEQYF

clone size: many
J gene: TRBJ1-1
V gene: TRBV20-1
D gene: TRBD1
CDR3 DNA: TGCAGTACCTCAGAGACAGGGGATTCCACTGAAGCTTTCTTT
CDR3 protein: CSTSETGDSTEAFF

clone size: few
J gene: TRBJ2-1
V gene: TRBV5-5
D gene: -
CDR3 DNA: TGTGCCAGCAACTCAGTGCTGAGGCATGAGCAGTTCTTC
CDR3 protein: CASNSVLRHEQFF

clone size: -
J gene: TRBJ1-4
V gene: TRBV20-1
D gene: TRBD1
CDR3 DNA: TGCAGTGCGTATAAGACAGGGACTAATGAAAAACTGTTTTTT
CDR3 protein: CSAYKTGTNEKLFF

clone size: few
J gene: TRBJ2-2
V gene: TRBV20-1
D gene: -
CDR3 DNA: TGCAGTGCCACTTTCAACGGGGAGCTGTTTTTT
CDR3 protein: CSATFNGELFF

clone size: -
J gene: TRBJ2-1
V gene: TRBV20-1
D gene: -
CDR3 DNA: TGCAGTGCTAGAGTTAACAATGAGCAGTTCTTC
CDR3 protein: CSARVNNEQFF

clone size: few
J gene: TRBJ1-1
V gene: TRBV7-2
D gene: TRBD1
CDR3 DNA: TGTGCCAGCAGCTTGTGGGACAGGGGGTCCACTGAAGCTTTCTTT
CDR3 protein: CASSLWDRGSTEAFF

clone size: few
J gene: TRBJ1-2
V gene: TRBV12-3/TRBV12-4
D gene: -
CDR3 DNA: TGTGCCAGCAGTCTCGGGACAACGTATGGCTACACCTTC
CDR3 protein: CASSLGTTYGYTF

clone size: few
J gene: TRBJ2-5
V gene: TRBV15
D gene: -
CDR3 DNA: TGTGCCACCAGCAGGGCCTTATTGGTGGGCTACGAAGAGACCCAGTACTTC
CDR3 protein: CATSRALLVGYEETQYF

clone size: few
J gene: TRBJ1-3
V gene: TRBV12-3/TRBV12-4
D gene: -
CDR3 DNA: TGTGCCAGCAGTTTTGGGGGAACGAACACCATATATTTT
CDR3 protein: CASSFGGTNTIYF

clone size: -
J gene: TRBJ2-7
V gene: TRBV7-9
D gene: TRBD2
CDR3 DNA: TGTGCCAGCGGCCCGGGGACTAGCAGTTTTTACGAGCAGTACTTC
CDR3 protein: CASGPGTSSFYEQYF

clone size: few
J gene: TRBJ2-2
V gene: TRBV12-3/TRBV12-4
D gene: TRBD2
CDR3 DNA: TGTGCCAGCAGTGGACTAGCGGGCACCTCCGGGGAGCTGTTTTTT
CDR3 protein: CASSGLAGTSGELFF

clone size: few
J gene: TRBJ2-2
V gene: TRBV6-5
D gene: -
CDR3 DNA: TGTGCCAGCAGTTACTCGACTAACGGGGAGCTGTTTTTT
CDR3 protein: CASSYSTNGELFF

clone size: -
J gene: TRBJ2-7
V gene: TRBV5-1
D gene: TRBD2
CDR3 DNA: TGCGCCAGCACAGGACTAGCTTCAGTCGAGCAGTACTTC
CDR3 protein: CASTGLASVEQYF

clone size: few
J gene: TRBJ2-7
V gene: TRBV20-1
D gene: TRBD1
CDR3 DNA: TGCAGTGCTGCCCAGAGAGGGGGCCCTCCCTACGAGCAGTACTTC
CDR3 protein: CSAAQRGGPPYEQYF

clone size: few
J gene: TRBJ1-1
V gene: TRBV7-9
D gene: -
CDR3 DNA: TGTGCCAGCAGCTTAGACCCCGGCCAGGGGCAAGCTTTCTTT
CDR3 protein: CASSLDPGQGQAFF

clone size: -
J gene: TRBJ2-3
V gene: TRBV27
D gene: -
CDR3 DNA: TGTGCCACTCGAAAAGGGAGGTTAAGCACAGATACGCAGTATTTT
CDR3 protein: CATRKGRLSTDTQYF

clone size: -
J gene: TRBJ2-7
V gene: TRBV7-2
D gene: TRBD2
CDR3 DNA: TGTGCCAGCAGCTTGGCGGGGGGCCCTTTCTACGAGCAGTACTTC
CDR3 protein: CASSLAGGPFYEQYF

clone size: few
J gene: TRBJ2-7
V gene: TRBV11-2
D gene: -
CDR3 DNA: TGTGCCAGCAGCTTCGGACATCCCTACGAGCAGTACTTC
CDR3 protein: CASSFGHPYEQYF

clone size: -
J gene: TRBJ2-7
V gene: TRBV5-1
D gene: -
CDR3 DNA: TGCGCCAGCAGAACGGGGGCCCACGAGCAGTACTTC
CDR3 protein: CASRTGAHEQYF

clone size: -
J gene: TRBJ2-5
V gene: TRBV6-2/TRBV6-3
D gene: -
CDR3 DNA: TGTGCCAGCAGTAGATCGGGGGATGAGGAGACCCAGTACTTC
CDR3 protein: CASSRSGDEETQYF

clone size: -
J gene: TRBJ2-7
V gene: TRBV20-1
D gene: -
CDR3 DNA: TGCAGTGCTCTCCCTCGATATTCCTACGAGCAGTACTTC
CDR3 protein: CSALPRYSYEQYF

clone size: many
J gene: TRBJ1-2
V gene: TRBV5-1
D gene: TRBD1
CDR3 DNA: TGCGCCAGCAGCTGGGGACAGAGCTATGGCTACACCTTC
CDR3 protein: CASSWGQSYGYTF

clone size: -
J gene: TRBJ2-1
V gene: TRBV15
D gene: -
CDR3 DNA: TGTGCCACCAGCAGAGGGTTTAAGAAGACAGCCACCTACAATGAGCAGTTCTTC
CDR3 protein: CATSRGFKKTATYNEQFF

clone size: many
J gene: TRBJ2-1
V gene: TRBV6-1
D gene: -
CDR3 DNA: TGTGCCAGCAGCCTAACGCGGTACAATGAGCAGTTCTTC
CDR3 protein: CASSLTRYNEQFF

clone size: few
J gene: TRBJ2-1
V gene: TRBV20-1
D gene: TRBD2
CDR3 DNA: TGCAGTGCTAGCCCGGGACTAGCGGGGGGGAGGTATGAGCAGTTCTTC
CDR3 protein: CSASPGLAGGRYEQFF

clone size: -
J gene: TRBJ2-1
V gene: TRBV6-1
D gene: TRBD2
CDR3 DNA: TGTGCCAGTTTAGCCGGGGCGGGAGTAAGCAATGAGCAGTTCTTC
CDR3 protein: CASLAGAGVSNEQFF

clone size: -
J gene: TRBJ2-7
V gene: TRBV5-1
D gene: TRBD1
CDR3 DNA: TGCGCCAGCAGCTTGGGGCCCGGGACAGGGTTCCGAGAGCAGTACTTC
CDR3 protein: CASSLGPGTGFREQYF

clone size: -
J gene: TRBJ2-1
V gene: TRBV6-5
D gene: -
CDR3 DNA: TGTGCCAGCAGGGACTATAAGGATGAGCAGTTCTTC
CDR3 protein: CASRDYKDEQFF

clone size: -
J gene: TRBJ2-2
V gene: TRBV2
D gene: TRBD1
CDR3 DNA: TGTGCCAGCAGTTTCCCCGGGACAGGTCCGAACACCGGGGAGCTGTTTTTT
CDR3 protein: CASSFPGTGPNTGELFF

clone size: -
J gene: TRBJ1-5
V gene: TRBV20-1
D gene: -
CDR3 DNA: TGCAGTGCTAGAGATCTAGGGTCAGGCAATCAGCCCCAGCATTTT
CDR3 protein: CSARDLGSGNQPQHF

clone size: -
J gene: TRBJ1-2
V gene: TRBV5-1
D gene: TRBD1
CDR3 DNA: TGCGCCAGCAGCTTGAGAGGACAGGGGGCGAGATATGGCTACACCTTC
CDR3 protein: CASSLRGQGARYGYTF

clone size: -
J gene: TRBJ1-2
V gene: TRBV9
D gene: -
CDR3 DNA: TGTGCCAGCAGCGTAGTGGAAGGGAACTATGGCTACACCTTC
CDR3 protein: CASSVVEGNYGYTF

clone size: -
J gene: TRBJ2-1
V gene: TRBV12-3/TRBV12-4
D gene: -
CDR3 DNA: TGTGCCAGCAGTCCCCACTCAAATGAGCAGTTCTTC
CDR3 protein: CASSPHSNEQFF

clone size: few
J gene: TRBJ2-1
V gene: TRBV6-2/TRBV6-3
D gene: -
CDR3 DNA: TGTGCCAGCAACAGCCTATTGAGCGGTGAGCAGTTCTTC
CDR3 protein: CASNSLLSGEQFF

clone size: few
J gene: TRBJ2-1
V gene: TRBV9
D gene: TRBD2
CDR3 DNA: TGTGCCAGCAGCGTAGGCCCTAGCGGCAATGAGCAGTTCTTC
CDR3 protein: CASSVGPSGNEQFF

clone size: -
J gene: TRBJ2-1
V gene: TRBV20-1
D gene: TRBD2
CDR3 DNA: TGCAGTGCTAGAGAATTCAGCGGGAGCTCTGTTGAGCAGTTCTTC
CDR3 protein: CSAREFSGSSVEQFF

clone size: -
J gene: TRBJ2-7
V gene: TRBV2
D gene: -
CDR3 DNA: TGTGCCAGCAAGGAAACAAACTCCTACGAGCAGTACTTC
CDR3 protein: CASKETNSYEQYF

clone size: -
J gene: TRBJ2-7
V gene: TRBV12-3/TRBV12-4
D gene: -
CDR3 DNA: TGTGCCAGCAGGGCCCCGGGCGGCCTGAGGGAGCAGTACTTC
CDR3 protein: CASRAPGGLREQYF

clone size: many
J gene: TRBJ1-5
V gene: TRBV12-3/TRBV12-4
D gene: TRBD1
CDR3 DNA: TGTGCCAGCAGAGTAGGGGGCCGAAATCAGCCCCAGCATTTT
CDR3 protein: CASRVGGRNQPQHF

clone size: -
J gene: TRBJ2-7
V gene: TRBV5-1
D gene: TRBD2
CDR3 DNA: TGCGCCAGCAGCTGGACTAGCGGGGCTGTATCCTACGAGCAGTACTTC
CDR3 protein: CASSWTSGAVSYEQYF

clone size: few
J gene: TRBJ2-3
V gene: TRBV5-1
D gene: -
CDR3 DNA: TGCGCCAGCAGCTTGGTGTCGGGGGCCCCCACAGATACGCAGTATTTT
CDR3 protein: CASSLVSGAPTDTQYF

clone size: few
J gene: TRBJ2-3
V gene: TRBV7-9
D gene: -
CDR3 DNA: TGTGCCAGCAGCTTGGCTAGGGGGGATACGCAGTATTTT
CDR3 protein: CASSLARGDTQYF

clone size: many
J gene: TRBJ1-6
V gene: TRBV4-3
D gene: -
CDR3 DNA: TGCGCCAGCAGCCAAGAAAAGGGCAATTCACCCCTCCACTTT
CDR3 protein: CASSQEKGNSPLHF

clone size: few
J gene: TRBJ2-7
V gene: TRBV6-5
D gene: TRBD2
CDR3 DNA: TGTGCCAGCAGTTACGCGGGGGGGTACGAGCAGTACTTC
CDR3 protein: CASSYAGGYEQYF

clone size: few
J gene: TRBJ2-2
V gene: TRBV25-1
D gene: -
CDR3 DNA: TGTGCCAGCAGTGAATGGGGCACCGGGGAGCTGTTTTTT
CDR3 protein: CASSEWGTGELFF

clone size: few
J gene: TRBJ2-1
V gene: TRBV9
D gene: -
CDR3 DNA: TGTGCCAGCGGAGGCCCCGGGAGTTACAATGAGCAGTTCTTC
CDR3 protein: CASGGPGSYNEQFF

clone size: many
J gene: TRBJ1-1
V gene: TRBV6-2/TRBV6-3
D gene: TRBD1
CDR3 DNA: TGTGCCAGCAGTGTCTCAGGGGGCCTCGTCCCCGCTTTCTTT
CDR3 protein: CASSVSGGLVPAFF